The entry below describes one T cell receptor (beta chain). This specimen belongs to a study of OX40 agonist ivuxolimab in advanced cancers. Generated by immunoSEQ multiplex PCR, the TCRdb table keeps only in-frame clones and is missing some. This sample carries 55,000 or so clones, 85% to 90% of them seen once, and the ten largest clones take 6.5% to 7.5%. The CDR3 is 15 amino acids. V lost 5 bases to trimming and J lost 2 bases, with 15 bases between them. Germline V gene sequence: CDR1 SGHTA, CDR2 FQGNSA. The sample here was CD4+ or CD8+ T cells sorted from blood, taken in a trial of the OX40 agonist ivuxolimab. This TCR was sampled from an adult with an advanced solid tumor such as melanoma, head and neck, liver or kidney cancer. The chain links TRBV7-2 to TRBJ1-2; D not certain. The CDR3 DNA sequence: TGTGCCAGCAGCCCCGATGTTTCAAGGAACTATGGCTACACCTTC. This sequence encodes CASSPDVSRNYGYTF. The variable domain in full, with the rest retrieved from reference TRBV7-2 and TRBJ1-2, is GAGVSQSPSNKVTEKGKDVELRCDPISGHTALYWYRQSLGQGLEFLIYFQGNSAPDKSGLPSDRFSAERTGGSVSTLTIQRTQQEDSAVYLCASSPDVSRNYGYTFGSGTRLTVV.